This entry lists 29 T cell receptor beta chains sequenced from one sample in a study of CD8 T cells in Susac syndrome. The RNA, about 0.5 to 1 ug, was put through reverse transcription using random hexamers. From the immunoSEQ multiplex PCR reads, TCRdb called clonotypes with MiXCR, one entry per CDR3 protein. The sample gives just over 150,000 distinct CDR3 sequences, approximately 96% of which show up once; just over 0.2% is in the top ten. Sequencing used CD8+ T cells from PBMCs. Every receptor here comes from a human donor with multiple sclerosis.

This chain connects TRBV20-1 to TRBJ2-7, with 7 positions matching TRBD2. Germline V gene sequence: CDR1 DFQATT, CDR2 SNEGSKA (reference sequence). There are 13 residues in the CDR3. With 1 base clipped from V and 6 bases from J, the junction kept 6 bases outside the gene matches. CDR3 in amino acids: CSARGLGLLEQYF. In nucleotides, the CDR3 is TGCAGTGCTAGAGGTTTGGGACTACTCGAGCAGTACTTC.

CDR3 amino acids: CASRPQAGEAPTGELFF. The CDR3, as DNA: TGTGCCAGCAGGCCCCAAGCGGGGGAGGCGCCCACCGGGGAGCTGTTTTTT. V gene TRBV6-2 or TRBV6-3 combines with J gene TRBJ2-2; 8 bases are a match to TRBD2. J gave up 4 bases and V 6 bases, and 13 bases lay outside the gene matches. This CDR3 spans 17 amino acids. Germline V gives CDR1 MNHEY, CDR2 SVGEGT.

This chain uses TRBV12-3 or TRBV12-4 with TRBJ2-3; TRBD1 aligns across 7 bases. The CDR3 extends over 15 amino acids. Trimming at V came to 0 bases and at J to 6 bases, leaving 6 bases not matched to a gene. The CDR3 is CASSLALTGADTQYF. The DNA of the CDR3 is TGTGCCAGCAGTTTAGCCCTTACAGGGGCCGATACGCAGTATTTT.

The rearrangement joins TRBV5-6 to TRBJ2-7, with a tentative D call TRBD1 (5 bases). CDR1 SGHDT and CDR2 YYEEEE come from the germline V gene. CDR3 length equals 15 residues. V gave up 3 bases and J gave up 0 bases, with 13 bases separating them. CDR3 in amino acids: CASSSDSAHSYEQYF. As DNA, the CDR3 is TGTGCCAGCAGCTCAGACAGTGCCCACTCCTACGAGCAGTACTTC.

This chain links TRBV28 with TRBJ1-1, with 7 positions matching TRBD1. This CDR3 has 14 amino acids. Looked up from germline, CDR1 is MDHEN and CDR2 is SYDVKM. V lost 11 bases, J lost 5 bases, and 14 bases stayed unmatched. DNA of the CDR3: TGTGCCGTAAACAGGGGACATAGGGCTACTGAAGCTTTCTTT. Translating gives CAVNRGHRATEAFF. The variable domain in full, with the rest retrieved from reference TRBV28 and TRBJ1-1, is DVKVTQSSRYLVKRTGEKVFLECVQDMDHENMFWYRQDPGLGLRLIYFSYDVKMKEKGDIPEGYSVSREKKERFSLILESASTNQTSMYLCAVNRGHRATEAFFGQGTRLTVV.

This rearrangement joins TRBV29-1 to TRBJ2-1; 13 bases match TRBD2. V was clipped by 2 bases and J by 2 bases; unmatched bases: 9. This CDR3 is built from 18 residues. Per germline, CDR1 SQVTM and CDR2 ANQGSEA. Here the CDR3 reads CSVEKTSGGTDAYNEQFF. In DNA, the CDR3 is TGCAGCGTTGAAAAGACTAGCGGGGGGACCGACGCCTACAATGAGCAGTTCTTC.

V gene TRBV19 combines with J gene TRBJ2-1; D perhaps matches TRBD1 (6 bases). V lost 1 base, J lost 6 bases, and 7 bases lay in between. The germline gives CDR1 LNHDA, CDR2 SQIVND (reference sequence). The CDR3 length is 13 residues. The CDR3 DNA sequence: TGTGCCAGTAGTATAGGACAGGTCAATGAGCAGTTCTTC. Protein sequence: CASSIGQVNEQFF.

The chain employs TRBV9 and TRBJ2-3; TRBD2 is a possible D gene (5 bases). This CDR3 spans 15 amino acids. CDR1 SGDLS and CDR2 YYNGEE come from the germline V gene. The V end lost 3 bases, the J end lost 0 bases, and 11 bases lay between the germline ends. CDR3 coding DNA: TGTGCCAGCAGCGCACGCGGGTTCAGCACAGATACGCAGTATTTT. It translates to CASSARGFSTDTQYF.

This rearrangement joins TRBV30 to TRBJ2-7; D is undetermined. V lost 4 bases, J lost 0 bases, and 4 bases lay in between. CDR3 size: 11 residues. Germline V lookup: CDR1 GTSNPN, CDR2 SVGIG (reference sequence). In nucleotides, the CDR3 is TGTGCCTGGATAACCTCCTACGAGCAGTACTTC. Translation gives CAWITSYEQYF.

In nucleotides, the CDR3 is TGTGCCACCAGCAGAGTGGCTCCCAGCGGAATATACGAGCAGTACTTC. The encoded protein is CATSRVAPSGIYEQYF. This chain connects TRBV15 to TRBJ2-7; perhaps TRBD2 as D (5 bases). V gave up 1 base and J gave up 4 bases, with 17 bases separating them. The CDR3 totals 16 residues. The germline V gene encodes CDR1 LNHNV and CDR2 YYDKDF (reference sequence).

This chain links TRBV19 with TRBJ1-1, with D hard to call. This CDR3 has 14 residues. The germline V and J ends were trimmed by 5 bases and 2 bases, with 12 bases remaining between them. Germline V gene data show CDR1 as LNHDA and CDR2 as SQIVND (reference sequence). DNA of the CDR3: TGTGCCAGTAGTCCCCGAAGAACAAACACTGAAGCTTTCTTT. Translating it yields CASSPRRTNTEAFF.

DNA for the CDR3: TGCGCCAGCAGCCGCGGACAGAGGACCTACGAGCAGTACTTC. Amino acids: CASSRGQRTYEQYF. V and J are TRBV4-3 and TRBJ2-7; tentative D call: TRBD1 (6 bases). The germline V gene encodes CDR1 LGHNA and CDR2 YSLEER. This CDR3 contains 14 residues. Deletions cut 4 bases from V and 2 bases from J, with 12 bases between.

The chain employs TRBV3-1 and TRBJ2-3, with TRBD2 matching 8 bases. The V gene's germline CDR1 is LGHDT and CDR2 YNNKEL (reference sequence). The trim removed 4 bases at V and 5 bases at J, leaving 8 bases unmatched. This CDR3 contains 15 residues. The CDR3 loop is CASSPYGRVLDTQYF. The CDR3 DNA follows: TGTGCCAGCAGCCCCTACGGGAGGGTTTTAGATACGCAGTATTTT.

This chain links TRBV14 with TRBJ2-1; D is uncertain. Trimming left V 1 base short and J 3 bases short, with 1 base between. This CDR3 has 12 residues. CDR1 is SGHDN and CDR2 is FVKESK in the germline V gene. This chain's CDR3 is CASSQVYNEQFF. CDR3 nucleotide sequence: TGTGCCAGCAGCCAAGTCTACAATGAGCAGTTCTTC. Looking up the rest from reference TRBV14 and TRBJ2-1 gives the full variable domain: EAGVTQFPSHSVIEKGQTVTLRCDPISGHDNLYWYRRVMGKEIKFLLHFVKESKQDESGMPNNRFLAERTGGTYSTLKVQPAELEDSGVYFCASSQVYNEQFFGPGTRLTVL.

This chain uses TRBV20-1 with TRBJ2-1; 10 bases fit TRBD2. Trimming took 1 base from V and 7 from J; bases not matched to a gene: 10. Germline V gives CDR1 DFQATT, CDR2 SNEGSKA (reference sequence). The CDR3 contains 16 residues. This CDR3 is CSARGERGGMMNEQFF. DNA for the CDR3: TGCAGTGCTAGAGGAGAGCGGGGGGGCATGATGAATGAGCAGTTCTTC.

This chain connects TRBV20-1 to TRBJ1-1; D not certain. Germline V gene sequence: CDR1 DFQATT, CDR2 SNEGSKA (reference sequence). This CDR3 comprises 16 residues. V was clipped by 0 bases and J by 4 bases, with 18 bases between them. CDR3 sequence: CSARDMEGRVGTEAFF. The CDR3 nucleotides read TGCAGTGCTAGAGATATGGAGGGTCGGGTAGGCACTGAAGCTTTCTTT.

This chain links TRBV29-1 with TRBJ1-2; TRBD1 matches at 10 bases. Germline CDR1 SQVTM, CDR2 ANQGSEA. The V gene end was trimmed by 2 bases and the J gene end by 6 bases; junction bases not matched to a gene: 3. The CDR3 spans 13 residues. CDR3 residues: CSVETGQGHGYTF. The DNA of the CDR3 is TGCAGCGTTGAAACGGGACAGGGGCATGGCTACACCTTC.

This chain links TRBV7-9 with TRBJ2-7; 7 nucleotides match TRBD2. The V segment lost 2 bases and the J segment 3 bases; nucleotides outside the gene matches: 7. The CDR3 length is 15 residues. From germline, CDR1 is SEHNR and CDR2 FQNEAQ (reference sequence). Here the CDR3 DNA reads TGTGCCAGCAGCTTATCAGAGACTAGCAGCTACGAGCAGTACTTC. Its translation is CASSLSETSSYEQYF. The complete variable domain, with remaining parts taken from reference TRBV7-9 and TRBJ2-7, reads DTGVSQNPRHKITKRGQNVTFRCDPISEHNRLYWYRQTLGQGPEFLTYFQNEAQLEKSRLLSDRFSAERPKGSFSTLEIQRTEQGDSAMYLCASSLSETSSYEQYFGPGTRLTVT.

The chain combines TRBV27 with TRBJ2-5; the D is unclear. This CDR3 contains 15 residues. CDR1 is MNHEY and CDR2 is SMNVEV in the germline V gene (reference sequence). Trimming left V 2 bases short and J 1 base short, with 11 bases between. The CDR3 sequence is CASSLTGQTQETQYF. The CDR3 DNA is TGTGCCAGCAGTTTAACCGGTCAGACCCAAGAGACCCAGTACTTC.

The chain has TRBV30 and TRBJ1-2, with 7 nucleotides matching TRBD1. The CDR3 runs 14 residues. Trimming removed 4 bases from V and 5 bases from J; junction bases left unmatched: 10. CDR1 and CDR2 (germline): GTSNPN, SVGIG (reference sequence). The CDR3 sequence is CAWTPDRPAYGYTF. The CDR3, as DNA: TGTGCCTGGACTCCGGACAGGCCCGCTTATGGCTACACCTTC.

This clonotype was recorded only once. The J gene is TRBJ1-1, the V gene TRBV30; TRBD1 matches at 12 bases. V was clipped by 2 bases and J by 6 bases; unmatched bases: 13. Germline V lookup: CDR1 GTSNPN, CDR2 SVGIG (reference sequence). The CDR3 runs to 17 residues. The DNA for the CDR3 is TGTGCCTGGAGTTTATACCCGGGACAGGGGGCGATTTCTGAAGCTTTCTTT. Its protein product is CAWSLYPGQGAISEAFF.

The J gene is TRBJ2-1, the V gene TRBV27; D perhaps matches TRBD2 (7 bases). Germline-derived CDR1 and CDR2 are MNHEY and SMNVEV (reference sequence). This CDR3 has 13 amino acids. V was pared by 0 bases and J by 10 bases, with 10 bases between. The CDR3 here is CASSLSGGGEQFF. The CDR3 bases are TGTGCCAGCAGTTTATCGGGCGGGGGCGAGCAGTTCTTC.

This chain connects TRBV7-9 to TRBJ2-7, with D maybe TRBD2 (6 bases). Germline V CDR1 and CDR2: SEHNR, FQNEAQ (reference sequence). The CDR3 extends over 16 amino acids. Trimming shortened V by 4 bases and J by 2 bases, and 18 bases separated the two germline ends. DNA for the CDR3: TGTGCCAGCAGCTCGCCTAAGAGCGGGCCTCCCTACGAGCAGTACTTC. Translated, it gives CASSSPKSGPPYEQYF.

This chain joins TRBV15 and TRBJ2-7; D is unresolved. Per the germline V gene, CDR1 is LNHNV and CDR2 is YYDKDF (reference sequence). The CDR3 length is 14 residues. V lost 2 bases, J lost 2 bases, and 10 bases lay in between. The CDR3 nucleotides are TGTGCCACCAGCAGACTAGACATGGCCTACGAGCAGTACTTC. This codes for CATSRLDMAYEQYF.

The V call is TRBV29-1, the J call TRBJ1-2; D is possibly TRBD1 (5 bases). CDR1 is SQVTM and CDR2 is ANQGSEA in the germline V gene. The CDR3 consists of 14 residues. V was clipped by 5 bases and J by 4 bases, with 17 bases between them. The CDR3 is CSVLGGTETYGYTF. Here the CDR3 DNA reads TGCAGCGTTTTGGGAGGGACGGAGACCTATGGCTACACCTTC.

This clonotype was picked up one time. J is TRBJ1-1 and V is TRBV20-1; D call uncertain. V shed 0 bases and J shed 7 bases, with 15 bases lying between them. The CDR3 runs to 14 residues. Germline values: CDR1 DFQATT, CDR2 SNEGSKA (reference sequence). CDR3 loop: CSARELGMSGEAFF. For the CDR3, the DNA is TGCAGTGCTAGAGAGTTAGGCATGAGTGGTGAAGCTTTCTTT.

CDR3 bases: TGTGCCTGGAGTGGGCCGCAGGCAGGTGAAGCCTACGAGCAGTACTTC. It codes for CAWSGPQAGEAYEQYF. The rearrangement links TRBV30 to TRBJ2-7; D is uncertain. With 1 base removed from V and 2 bases from J, the gap between germline ends came to 18 bases. Germline assignment: CDR1 GTSNPN and CDR2 SVGIG (reference sequence). The CDR3 runs 16 residues.

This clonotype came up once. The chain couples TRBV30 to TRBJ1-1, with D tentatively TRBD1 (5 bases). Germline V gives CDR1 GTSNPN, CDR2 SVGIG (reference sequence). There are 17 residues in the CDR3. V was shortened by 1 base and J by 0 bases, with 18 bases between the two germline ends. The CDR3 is CAWSALAGADMNTEAFF. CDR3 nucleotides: TGTGCCTGGAGTGCCCTAGCCGGGGCAGACATGAACACTGAAGCTTTCTTT.

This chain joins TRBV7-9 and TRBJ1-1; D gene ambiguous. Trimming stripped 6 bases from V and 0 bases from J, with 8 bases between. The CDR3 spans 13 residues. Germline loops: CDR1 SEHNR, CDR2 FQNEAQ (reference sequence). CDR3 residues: CASRPDLNTEAFF. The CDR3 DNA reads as TGTGCCAGCAGGCCGGACCTGAACACTGAAGCTTTCTTT.